Below, 32 T cell receptor beta chains from the same sample are listed, as sequenced in a study of T-cell memory formation after mild COVID-19. TCRdb ran MiXCR on the 5' RACE reads and lists one entry per CDR3 protein. The sample carries about 340,000 distinct CDR3 sequences, less than 20% recorded once. The sequencing sample was made of PBMCs or a T cell subset sorted from them (not recorded which). These receptors all come from a man aged 18 to 30 who had mild COVID-19 (a few samples of this study predate the infection). Cell type and time point are not known.

In DNA form, the CDR3 reads TGTGCCAGCAGTTCGCCGGGGTTTAACTATGGCTACACCTTC. It codes for CASSSPGFNYGYTF. The chain combines TRBV27 with TRBJ1-2; D remains ambiguous. The V end was cut by 4 bases, the J end by 1 base, with 10 bases between. The CDR3 is 14 amino acids. Germline V gene data show CDR1 as MNHEY and CDR2 as SMNVEV (reference sequence).

CDR3 sequence reads: CASSYQPYGGERQETQYF. In nucleotides, the CDR3 is TGTGCCAGCAGCTACCAGCCATATGGGGGGGAGCGTCAAGAGACCCAGTACTTC. The chain is built from TRBV7-6 and TRBJ2-5; 7 nucleotides agree with TRBD2. J gave up 2 bases and V 4 bases, and 16 bases lay outside the gene matches. Looked up from germline, CDR1 is SGHVS and CDR2 is FNYEAQ. This CDR3 is built from 18 residues.

This rearrangement joins TRBV5-1 to TRBJ2-2; 7 bases are a match to TRBD1. The germline V gene encodes CDR1 SGHRS and CDR2 YFSETQ. The CDR3 has 15 amino acids. With 4 bases clipped from V and 0 bases from J, the junction kept 3 bases outside the gene matches. The CDR3 bases are TGCGCCAGCAGCAGGGACAGCCCGAACACCGGGGAGCTGTTTTTT. This encodes CASSRDSPNTGELFF.

The chain links TRBV29-1 to TRBJ1-2; D gene uncertain. Looked up from germline, CDR1 is SQVTM and CDR2 is ANQGSEA. This CDR3 contains 12 residues. V shed 4 bases and J shed 6 bases, with 12 bases lying between them. CDR3 loop: CSVAGGNNGYTF. The CDR3 coding sequence is TGCAGCGTTGCCGGAGGCAATAATGGCTACACCTTC.

The chain couples TRBV11-2 to TRBJ2-5; 7 bases map to TRBD2. Germline CDR1 is SGHAT and CDR2 is FQNNGV. There are 16 residues in the CDR3. V dropped 1 base and J dropped 0; count of bases not matched to a gene: 5. The CDR3 is CASSLVGGGNQETQYF. In nucleotides, the CDR3 is TGTGCCAGCAGCTTAGTCGGCGGGGGTAACCAAGAGACCCAGTACTTC.

This clonotype showed up just a few times. The chain recombines TRBV6-6 with TRBJ1-2, with TRBD1 as a possible D gene (6 bases). CDR1 and CDR2 (germline): MNHNY, SVGAGI (reference sequence). CDR3 length: 14 residues. The V and J ends lost 2 bases and 5 bases respectively, with 12 bases between them. CDR3 amino acids: CASSYTGAGYGYTF. The DNA for the CDR3 is TGTGCCAGCAGTTACACGGGGGCCGGGTATGGCTACACCTTC.

In this sample, this clonotype turned up a few times. The CDR3 DNA follows: TGCAGTGCTAGAGATTCGGTAATCCGACCAGAGACCCAGTACTTC. It encodes CSARDSVIRPETQYF. The chain couples TRBV20-1 to TRBJ2-5; D is uncertain. Trimming removed 0 bases from V and 4 bases from J, with 15 bases in between. Germline V lookup: CDR1 DFQATT, CDR2 SNEGSKA (reference sequence). This CDR3 spans 15 amino acids.

The sample holds a few counts of this clonotype. This chain connects TRBV5-1 to TRBJ2-7; tentatively, D is TRBD2 (5 bases). The V gene's germline CDR1 is SGHRS and CDR2 YFSETQ. V was pared by 4 bases and J by 0 bases, with 11 bases between. The CDR3 totals 14 residues. As DNA, the CDR3 is TGCGCCAGCAGCGATCCCGGGAACTCCTACGAGCAGTACTTC. This sequence encodes CASSDPGNSYEQYF.

This clonotype was counted ten times or more. CDR3 region: CASSLDRNTDTQYF. In DNA, the CDR3 is TGTGCCAGCAGTTTGGACAGGAACACAGATACGCAGTATTTT. The V and J genes are TRBV9 and TRBJ2-3, with 7 bases matching TRBD1. Germline trimming cut 5 bases from V and 2 bases from J; bases unmatched to any gene: 5. The CDR3 is made up of 14 amino acids. Looked up from germline, CDR1 is SGDLS and CDR2 is YYNGEE.

The genes are TRBV4-3 and TRBJ2-1, with TRBD2 matching 8 bases. With 1 base clipped from V and 5 bases from J, the junction kept 7 bases outside the gene matches. There are 16 residues in the CDR3. Germline V CDR1 and CDR2: LGHNA, YSLEER. CDR3 amino acids: CASSQVAGHANNEQFF. The DNA for the CDR3 is TGCGCCAGCAGCCAAGTAGCGGGGCACGCTAACAATGAGCAGTTCTTC.

This clonotype was seen only a few times. This sequence joins TRBV9 and TRBJ2-3; 14 bases are a match to TRBD2. The CDR3 is made up of 16 amino acids. J lost 10 bases, V lost 3 bases, and 10 bases had no gene match. Per germline, CDR1 SGDLS and CDR2 YYNGEE. The CDR3 DNA sequence: TGTGCCAGCAGCGGGACTAGCGGGGGGCCTCAGGACGCGCAGTATTTT. Translating it yields CASSGTSGGPQDAQYF.

This clonotype has more than one count but fewer than ten. This sequence joins TRBV20-1 and TRBJ2-7; 7 bases are shared with TRBD1. CDR1 DFQATT and CDR2 SNEGSKA come from the germline V gene (reference sequence). The length of the CDR3 is 14 residues. V lost 0 bases, J lost 6 bases, and 8 bases stayed unmatched. The chain's CDR3 is CSARDPRTGGEQYF. CDR3 sequence (DNA): TGCAGTGCTAGAGATCCACGGACAGGAGGCGAGCAGTACTTC.

The genes are TRBV7-8 and TRBJ2-7, with a tentative D call TRBD1 (6 bases). The CDR3 consists of 13 residues. Germline V lookup: CDR1 SGHVS, CDR2 FQNEAQ. V gave up 6 bases and J gave up 4 bases, with 13 bases separating them. The CDR3 spells CASSWDTLYEQYV. Here the CDR3 DNA reads TGTGCCAGCAGTTGGGACACTTTATACGAGCAGTACGTC.

This clonotype appeared many times. The chain has TRBV5-5 and TRBJ1-3, with D possibly TRBD1 on 5 matching bases. The CDR3 runs to 15 residues. The V gene's germline CDR1 is SGHKS and CDR2 YYEKEE (reference sequence). The V gene lost 7 bases and the J gene lost 6 bases, with 20 bases spanning the gap. The CDR3 loop reads CASHQSGTPINTIYF. The CDR3 bases are TGTGCCAGCCACCAATCGGGGACCCCTATAAACACCATATATTTT.

J is TRBJ2-7 and V is TRBV5-6, with D unresolved. This CDR3 has 16 residues. The V gene lost 4 bases and the J gene lost 0 bases, with 17 bases spanning the gap. The germline gives CDR1 SGHDT, CDR2 YYEEEE. CDR3 protein: CASSRGLGSSSYEQYF. The CDR3 bases are TGTGCCAGCAGCAGAGGATTAGGGTCGAGCTCCTACGAGCAGTACTTC.

The chain combines TRBV6-2 or TRBV6-3 with TRBJ2-3; 7 bases agree with TRBD1. V gave up 5 bases and J gave up 2 bases; unmatched junction bases: 13. The CDR3 runs to 17 residues. CDR1 is MNHEY, CDR2 SVGEGT, per germline. CDR3 sequence: CASSPQTGQWNTDTQYF. The CDR3 DNA sequence: TGTGCCAGCAGTCCCCAAACGGGACAGTGGAACACAGATACGCAGTATTTT.

The V call is TRBV7-9, the J call TRBJ2-1; D is undetermined. Per the germline V gene, CDR1 is SEHNR and CDR2 is FQNEAQ (reference sequence). The CDR3 sequence is 13 residues long. Trimming shortened V by 5 bases and J by 5 bases, and 10 bases separated the two germline ends. The CDR3 coding sequence is TGTGCCAGCAGCCCGCAGGTCAACAATGAGCAGTTCTTC. Encoded protein: CASSPQVNNEQFF.

This clonotype was seen a handful of times. J is TRBJ2-2 and V is TRBV4-1, with D uncertain. V lost 0 bases to trimming and J lost 2 bases, with 16 bases between them. Germline lookup yields CDR1 MGHRA and CDR2 YSYEKL. The CDR3 has 18 residues. For the CDR3, the DNA is TGCGCCAGCAGCCAAGATACGCCGAGATCCAATAACACCGGGGAGCTGTTTTTT. It codes for CASSQDTPRSNNTGELFF.

The chain recombines TRBV4-1 with TRBJ2-5; D is possibly TRBD2 (6 bases). Trimming shortened V by 1 base and J by 5 bases, and 14 bases separated the two germline ends. Germline V lookup: CDR1 MGHRA, CDR2 YSYEKL. The CDR3 has 15 amino acids. The CDR3: CASSQGYSGGETQYF. The CDR3 DNA follows: TGCGCCAGCAGCCAAGGTTATAGCGGAGGGGAGACCCAGTACTTC.

This clonotype has only one observation. J is TRBJ2-4 and V is TRBV9; TRBD1 aligns across 12 bases. V lost 5 bases, J lost 8 bases, and 8 bases stayed unmatched. The CDR3 is 15 amino acids. Germline V gives CDR1 SGDLS, CDR2 YYNGEE. The CDR3 DNA sequence: TGTGCCAGCAGTAATCTGGGACAGGGGGCTGACATTCAGTACTTC. Its protein product is CASSNLGQGADIQYF.

The chain joins TRBV4-1 to TRBJ1-5; D is uncertain. Trimming shortened V by 4 bases and J by 4 bases, and 17 bases separated the two germline ends. Per germline, CDR1 MGHRA and CDR2 YSYEKL. CDR3 size: 16 residues. CDR3 DNA sequence: TGCGCCAGCAGCCTTGTACTAGGACCCCTTAATCAGCCCCAGCATTTT. It codes for CASSLVLGPLNQPQHF.

V gene TRBV2 combines with J gene TRBJ2-2, with 7 bases that match TRBD2. The V gene's germline CDR1 is SNHLY and CDR2 FYNNEI. The CDR3 spans 13 residues. V was clipped by 6 bases and J by 3 bases; unmatched bases: 1. This chain's CDR3 is CASRGLYTGELFF. CDR3 DNA: TGTGCCAGCAGGGGACTATACACCGGGGAGCTGTTTTTT.

This clonotype was seen at least ten times. The chain combines TRBV15 with TRBJ1-1, with D hard to call. Germline CDR1 and CDR2: LNHNV and YYDKDF (reference sequence). The CDR3 runs to 15 residues. The V and J ends lost 0 bases and 1 base respectively, with 9 bases between them. Written as DNA, the CDR3 is TGTGCCACCAGCAGAGAGGGGTCTGGGAACACTGAAGCTTTCTTT. Translating gives CATSREGSGNTEAFF.

This clonotype came up many times. The chain has TRBV20-1 and TRBJ2-3, with 8 bases that match TRBD2. From germline, CDR1 is DFQATT and CDR2 SNEGSKA (reference sequence). The V gene end was trimmed by 6 bases and the J gene end by 5 bases; junction bases not matched to a gene: 16. The CDR3 consists of 16 residues. CDR3 amino acids: CSASSSGGAGVDTQYF. The CDR3 DNA sequence: TGCAGTGCATCCTCCTCCGGGGGGGCCGGGGTAGATACGCAGTATTTT.

This clonotype was detected a few times. This rearrangement joins TRBV6-1 to TRBJ2-1, with 7 nucleotides matching TRBD1. CDR3 length: 15 residues. With V trimmed by 6 bases and J by 8 bases, 13 bases remained unmatched. Germline V gene data show CDR1 as MNHNS and CDR2 as SASEGT. The DNA of the CDR3 is TGTGCCAGCAGCGCAGGACAGGCCCTCGGGTATGAGCAGTTCTTC. Translated, it gives CASSAGQALGYEQFF.

This clonotype came up many times. The V and J genes are TRBV4-3 and TRBJ2-5, with 8 bases that match TRBD2. The germline CDR1 and CDR2 sequences are LGHNA and YSLEER. CDR3 length: 14 amino acids. V was pared by 6 bases and J by 5 bases, with 8 bases of the junction left unmatched. CDR3 loop: CASSLRGGGETQYF. CDR3 coding DNA: TGCGCCAGCAGTCTAAGGGGCGGGGGGGAGACCCAGTACTTC.

This clonotype was picked up a small number of times. The genes are TRBV3-1 and TRBJ2-7; D remains unclear. Between the trimmed V and J ends, which lost 6 bases and 3 bases, there was a span of 15 bases. The CDR3 runs to 14 residues. The germline CDR1 and CDR2 sequences are LGHDT and YNNKEL (reference sequence). Here the CDR3 reads CASSPNDHGYEQYF. The CDR3 DNA reads TGTGCCAGCAGTCCTAACGACCACGGCTACGAGCAGTACTTC.

This rearrangement joins TRBV5-6 to TRBJ1-6; no firm D call. Germline V gene sequence: CDR1 SGHDT, CDR2 YYEEEE. The CDR3 is 12 residues long. Trimming left V 1 base short and J 9 bases short, with 5 bases between. This CDR3 is CASSLWSSPLHF. CDR3 nucleotide sequence: TGTGCCAGCAGCTTGTGGAGTTCACCCCTCCACTTT. The full variable domain, completed using reference TRBV5-6 and TRBJ1-6, is DAGVTQSPTHLIKTRGQQVTLRCSPKSGHDTVSWYQQALGQGPQFIFQYYEEEERQRGNFPDRFSGHQFPNYSSELNVNALLLGDSALYLCASSLWSSPLHFGNGTRLTVT.

This clonotype occurred many times. The chain recombines TRBV28 with TRBJ2-1; D not resolved. V lost 6 bases and J 1 base, leaving 7 bases between the germline ends. This CDR3 region has 13 residues. CDR1 MDHEN and CDR2 SYDVKM come from the germline V gene. This CDR3 is CASRLQSYNEQFF. CDR3 sequence (DNA): TGTGCCAGCAGGCTCCAATCCTACAATGAGCAGTTCTTC. Together with reference TRBV28 and TRBJ2-1, the CDR3 gives the full variable domain: DVKVTQSSRYLVKRTGEKVFLECVQDMDHENMFWYRQDPGLGLRLIYFSYDVKMKEKGDIPEGYSVSREKKERFSLILESASTNQTSMYLCASRLQSYNEQFFGPGTRLTVL.

This clonotype showed up just a few times. The genes are TRBV7-2 and TRBJ2-3; a weak D match, TRBD1 (6 bases). The germline CDR1 and CDR2 sequences are SGHTA and FQGNSA. V lost 6 bases, J lost 6 bases, and 19 bases lay in between. The CDR3 spans 15 residues. This CDR3 is CASRWLGALQDTQYF. The CDR3 bases are TGTGCCAGCAGATGGCTGGGGGCCCTCCAGGATACGCAGTATTTT.

The CDR3 protein is CASSLGWGTGAVNEQFF. The CDR3 nucleotides read TGTGCCAGCAGCTTGGGGTGGGGGACAGGGGCCGTCAATGAGCAGTTCTTC. The V and J genes are TRBV11-2 and TRBJ2-1, with 10 bases identical to TRBD1. CDR1 and CDR2 from the germline V gene are SGHAT and FQNNGV. This CDR3 is built from 17 residues. Losses at the gene ends were 3 bases for V and 6 bases for J; bases not matched to a gene: 11.

The genes are TRBV20-1 and TRBJ2-3; D not resolved. Germline CDR1 DFQATT, CDR2 SNEGSKA (reference sequence). The germline V and J ends were trimmed by 3 bases and 1 base, with 11 bases remaining between them. The CDR3 consists of 14 residues. The CDR3 spells CSARYSLGTDTQYF. DNA for the CDR3: TGCAGTGCTAGGTACTCCTTGGGCACAGATACGCAGTATTTT.